The 16 T cell receptor beta chains in this list originate from one sample, sequenced in a study of cytomegalovirus exposure and HLA in healthy donors. The table came from immunoSEQ multiplex PCR; TCRdb's copy has only in-frame clones and leaves some out. This table holds 200,000 or so clones, 75% to 90% found once. The sequencing input was PBMCs. All receptors derive from a young man in good health and CMV-seropositive.

J is TRBJ2-1 and V is TRBV5-1; TRBD2 matches 9 bases. CDR3 size: 17 residues. The V segment lost 0 bases and the J segment 6 bases; nucleotides outside the gene matches: 10. The V gene's germline CDR1 is SGHRS and CDR2 YFSETQ. The CDR3 loop reads CASSLGLGGLAGNEQFF. As DNA, the CDR3 is TGCGCCAGCAGCTTGGGTTTGGGGGGACTAGCCGGCAATGAGCAGTTCTTC.

The genes are TRBV9 and TRBJ1-2; no clear D. Trimming took 0 bases from V and 8 from J, leaving 8 bases between them. Germline V gene lookup returns CDR1 SGDLS and CDR2 YYNGEE. This CDR3 spans 12 amino acids. This CDR3 reads CASSVEMRGYTF. The CDR3 nucleotides read TGTGCCAGCAGCGTAGAGATGCGGGGCTACACCTTC.

The J gene is TRBJ1-2, the V gene TRBV13; possibly TRBD1 for D (5 bases). The CDR3 totals 14 residues. Trimming took off 2 bases at V and 0 bases at J, with 7 bases between the two ends. The germline V gene encodes CDR1 PRHDT and CDR2 FYEKMQ (reference sequence). This CDR3 reads CASSLSTANYGYTF. The CDR3 DNA reads TGTGCCAGCAGCTTATCGACAGCTAACTATGGCTACACCTTC.

In nucleotides, the CDR3 is TGTGCCAGCAGCCTCAACCCGGGGAACGAGAAACTGTTTTTT. It encodes CASSLNPGNEKLFF. J is TRBJ1-4 and V is TRBV7-2; D unresolved. V dropped 5 bases and J dropped 11 bases, with 18 bases sitting between them. In germline, CDR1 is SGHTA, CDR2 FQGNSA. This CDR3 is 14 amino acids long.

This clone showed up just once. V gene TRBV2 combines with J gene TRBJ2-3; 7 positions agree with TRBD1. Germline V CDR1 and CDR2: SNHLY, FYNNEI. The CDR3 is 15 residues long. V lost 8 bases to trimming and J lost 3 bases; unmatched junction nucleotides: 11. The CDR3 loop is CASATPGQRTDTQYF. The CDR3 coding sequence is TGTGCCAGCGCAACTCCGGGACAGAGGACAGATACGCAGTATTTT.

This clone was seen once. V gene TRBV19 combines with J gene TRBJ1-2; 10 positions match TRBD1. CDR1 is LNHDA and CDR2 is SQIVND in the germline V gene (reference sequence). Trimming at V came to 4 bases and at J to 8 bases, leaving 4 bases not matched to a gene. The CDR3 length is 13 residues. Written as DNA, the CDR3 is TGTGCCAGTAGTACGAGGACAGGGGGGGGCTACACCTTC. This sequence encodes CASSTRTGGGYTF.

The chain uses TRBV6-1 and TRBJ2-7, with D possibly TRBD1 on 5 matching bases. The ends were cut back, 7 bases at V and 6 bases at J, with 19 bases in the middle. The CDR3 extends over 14 amino acids. Per the germline V gene, CDR1 is MNHNS and CDR2 is SASEGT. For the CDR3, the DNA is TGTGCCAGCATTGGGGCAGGGCGCTCGACCGAGCAGTACTTC. Residues: CASIGAGRSTEQYF.

The chain links TRBV5-4 to TRBJ2-2; possible D gene TRBD2, 6 bases. CDR1 and CDR2 from the germline V gene are SGHNT and YYREEE (reference sequence). The CDR3 sequence is 15 residues long. Trimming took 3 bases from V and 4 from J, leaving 13 bases between them. The CDR3 loop reads CASSSGELVTGELFF. The CDR3 coding sequence is TGTGCCAGCAGCTCGGGGGAACTCGTCACCGGGGAGCTGTTTTTT.

V is TRBV4-1 and J is TRBJ2-4, with D possibly TRBD1 on 5 matching bases. Trimming shortened V by 2 bases and J by 0 bases, and 14 bases separated the two germline ends. Germline loops: CDR1 MGHRA, CDR2 YSYEKL. The CDR3 runs to 17 residues. CDR3 protein: CASSQLGQAPAKNIQYF. The DNA of the CDR3 is TGCGCCAGCAGCCAACTTGGACAAGCCCCAGCCAAAAACATTCAGTACTTC.

The rearrangement joins TRBV5-4 to TRBJ2-7; perhaps TRBD2 as D (5 bases). Per germline, CDR1 SGHNT and CDR2 YYREEE (reference sequence). V lost 4 bases and J 3 bases, leaving 14 bases between the germline ends. The CDR3 length is 14 residues. CDR3 sequence: CASSKDFSNYEQYF. DNA for the CDR3: TGTGCCAGCAGCAAGGACTTCAGCAACTACGAGCAGTACTTC.

The rearrangement links TRBV4-2 to TRBJ2-1; TRBD2 agrees at 14 bases. V trimming: 3 bases; J trimming: 8 bases; junction bases outside the gene matches: 3. There are 15 residues in the CDR3. Looked up from germline, CDR1 is LGHNA and CDR2 is YNFKEQ. The CDR3 reads CASSQGTSGSYEQFF. CDR3 in DNA: TGTGCCAGCAGCCAGGGGACTAGCGGGAGTTATGAGCAGTTCTTC.

This clone occurred once. V gene TRBV6-6 combines with J gene TRBJ2-2, with a weak D call TRBD2 (5 bases). The germline V gene encodes CDR1 MNHNY and CDR2 SVGAGI (reference sequence). V was clipped by 5 bases and J by 0 bases, with 10 bases between them. The CDR3 is 15 amino acids. The CDR3 sequence: CASSAGGANTGELFF. The CDR3 DNA sequence: TGTGCCAGCAGTGCGGGCGGCGCGAACACCGGGGAGCTGTTTTTT.

The V call is TRBV5-1, the J call TRBJ2-7, with 7 bases aligning to TRBD2. The J segment lost 4 bases and the V segment lost 0 bases, leaving 10 bases of the junction unmatched. The germline CDR1 and CDR2 sequences are SGHRS and YFSETQ. The CDR3 consists of 16 residues. CDR3 DNA sequence: TGCGCCAGCAGCTTGGGGGACTACAAAAATCGATACGAGCAGTACTTC. Its translation is CASSLGDYKNRYEQYF.

The V and J genes are TRBV11-3 and TRBJ2-2, with TRBD1 matching 9 bases. This CDR3 is 16 amino acids long. Germline-derived CDR1 and CDR2 are SGHNT and YENEEA. V was clipped by 4 bases and J by 5 bases; unmatched bases: 8. As DNA, the CDR3 is TGTGCCAGCAGCTCGGGGGGACAGGGCTGGACCGGGGAGCTGTTTTTT. Translating it yields CASSSGGQGWTGELFF.

The rearrangement links TRBV5-1 to TRBJ2-1; TRBD1 agrees at 10 bases. Trimming cost V 2 bases and J 5 bases; bases outside gene matches: 4. The germline CDR1 and CDR2 sequences are SGHRS and YFSETQ. This CDR3 comprises 15 residues. CDR3 amino acids: CASSFGTGADNEQFF. DNA of the CDR3: TGCGCCAGCAGCTTCGGGACAGGGGCCGACAATGAGCAGTTCTTC.

The chain links TRBV7-3 to TRBJ2-3; TRBD2 is a possible D gene (6 bases). V lost 5 bases and J 6 bases, leaving 18 bases between the germline ends. The CDR3 spans 15 residues. Looked up from germline, CDR1 is SGHTA and CDR2 is FQGTGA. CDR3 sequence reads: CASSPQAGTWDTQYF. The CDR3 DNA reads as TGTGCCAGCAGCCCTCAAGCGGGTACCTGGGATACGCAGTATTTT.